This T cell receptor beta chain was identified during a study of vaccination and CD4 T cells after COVID-19 (dated by TCRdb to between 2021 and 2024). For context, the study as a whole: SARS-CoV-2 positivity had been established in the convalescent patients by nasal swab PCR, and mild disease was recorded in some 10 of these patients and severe disease in one. Participants got two doses of the Pfizer-BioNTech BNT162b2 vaccine (n=8) or two doses of the Moderna mRNA-1273 vaccine (n=2). Post-COVID blood samples were collected from convalescent patients a median of roughly 100 days after diagnosis, with a range of about 30 to 161 days. In the convalescent cohort there were six males and four females, among whom were two Hispanic individuals, seven Caucasians, two Asians and one multiracial person. The spike-specific CD4+ TCR repertoire was compared before and after mRNA vaccination in around ten COVID-19 convalescent patients and several infection-naive healthy vaccine recipients. Control cultures received a CEFX viral epitope pool as the positive control, an HIV-1 Nef peptide pool as the negative control, or no peptide. Post-vaccine blood samples were collected a median of about 11 weeks after the second vaccine dose, ranging from about 13 to 241 days. The cultures were stimulated with overlapping spike peptide pools from SARS-CoV-2 and from the common cold coronaviruses HCoV-NL63, HCoV-OC43 and HCoV-229E.

On this clonotype itself: What this receptor recognizes is not known. No base qualities exist here, and no much larger clone lies one base off it.

The treatment or condition label on this specimen signifies: approximately 9-day PBMC culture with coronavirus spike peptide pools or control peptides (ViraFEST assay). The ViraFEST assay, used in the study, expanded antigen-specific T cells with peptide pools and then identified the expanded clonotypes through TCR sequencing. The convalescent patients' positive SARS-CoV-2 PCR tests were from March to December 2020, which was before the Alpha, Beta and Delta variants emerged in the United States. PBMCs were cultured at roughly 2 million per well in IMDM supplemented with approximately 5% human AB serum and 10 IU/ml IL-2, with roughly 10 ug/ml peptide pools added. On days 3 and 7, half of the culture medium was replaced with fresh IL-2-containing medium. Once the cells had been in culture for around ten days, the EasySep CD4+ T cell isolation kit was used to isolate CD4+ T cells by negative selection. Ficoll-Paque Plus gradient centrifugation was used to isolate PBMCs from whole blood, and the isolated PBMCs were then either used fresh or cryopreserved at -140C. Triplicate wells were generally used for each culture condition.

What the study reported, not specific to this receptor: Only a relatively small number of convalescent patients were included in the study, and early timepoints following natural infection were not analyzed. An increase in the median number of SARS-CoV-2-reactive clonotypes from around 20 after infection to 38 after vaccination was observed, but the change was not found to be significant. Among convalescent patients, a median 86.3% of the SARS-CoV-2-reactive clones seen after vaccination appeared only after vaccination, which suggests priming specific to the vaccine. Of the vaccine-specific clones in convalescent patients, 304 of 307, or nearly all, reacted only to SARS-CoV-2 spike and did not cross-react with common cold coronaviruses.

The receptor library was made with PCR. DNA from cultured CD4+ T cells was subjected to TCR sequencing with the Oncomine TCR Beta short-read assay at the Johns Hopkins FTIC core. Genomic DNA was extracted from the cultured CD4+ T cells with the QIAamp micro DNA kit. Oncomine TCR Beta libraries from cultured CD4+ T cells were pooled with unique dual indexes and sequenced on an Illumina iSeq 100. The authors' analysis ran thus. Non-productive sequences were filtered out, and CDR3s that did not start with C, did not end with F or W, or were shorter than 7 amino acids were discarded. The MANAFEST web application was used to identify antigen-specific clonotypes by comparing peptide-stimulated wells against reference wells and other culture wells. For a clone to be called positive, the clone needed an FDR below 0.05, an odds ratio above 5, and a productive frequency above 0.1% in at least two of three replicate wells. A clonotype was classed as cross-reactive if the clonotype showed significant expansion both in SARS-CoV-2 spike wells and in at least one common cold coronavirus spike condition. Using R version 3.6.1, CDR3 homology was evaluated through Levenshtein distances (stringdist) along with unrooted phylogenetic trees (ape). TCRdb reprocessing: public reads trimmed at Q25 with fastp, clones called with MiXCR, in-frame beta chains kept. When rows share a CDR3 protein, they turn into one entry using the most common DNA and genes. TCRdb's processing, not the authors' own work, is the source of the V and J calls. Here the sample has about 25,000 distinct CDR3 sequences; approximately 40% occur a single time. The ten largest clones capture just over 7% of the sample.

According to the germline V gene (reference sequence), CDR1 reads SEHNR and CDR2 reads FQNEAQ. The germline ends are 12 bases apart after V is trimmed by 2 bases and J by 5 bases. Including the terminal cysteine and phenylalanine, the CDR3 comprises 15 residues. The read is trimmed to its CDR3 DNA, 45 bases read in frame from base 1. The sequence was collected from a human donor who had recovered from COVID-19. Sequencing input: CD4+ T cells from blood, cultured in vitro. The rearranged chain carries TRBV7-9 and TRBJ1-4; TRBD1 might be the D gene, on 5 matching bases. The CDR3 loop reads CASSLPGRLNEKLFF. In nucleotide form, the sequence is TGTGCCAGCAGCTTACCGGGGCGGCTAAATGAAAAACTGTTTTTT.